These T cell receptor beta chains were read from a single sample in a study of T-cell reconstitution after alpha-beta-depleted transplantation in children. TCRdb used MiXCR to reprocess the PCR reads, holding one entry per CDR3 protein. This table has 300,000 or so distinct CDR3 sequences, more than 9% appearing once. Sequences were derived from PBMCs from the stem cell graft donor, sampled from the stem cell graft. The receptors were sampled from a human donor who donated a stem cell graft to a child with SCID. The CDR3 runs from the conserved cysteine through the conserved F or W. The order of the fields is J gene, D gene, V gene, clone size, CDR3 DNA, CDR3 protein. A D gene is named only where the DNA matches it firmly. Rows may omit the clone size; those that give it use once, few, many or a size class.

>TRBJ2-2|-|TRBV6-1|many
TGTGCCAGCAGCAAATTAGGCGGGGAGCTGTTTTTT
CASSKLGGELFF
>TRBJ2-2|-|TRBV7-3|few
TGTGCCAGCAGCCCGGCGCAGGGGCGGGAGCTGTTTTTT
CASSPAQGRELFF
>TRBJ2-3|TRBD1|TRBV7-8|-
TGTGCCAGCAGCGAGGGACAGGGTGATACGGATACGCAGTATTTT
CASSEGQGDTDTQYF
>TRBJ1-1|-|TRBV5-8|few
TGTGCCAGCAGCTTGTATCAGGGCTTCATGAACACTGAAGCTTTCTTT
CASSLYQGFMNTEAFF
>TRBJ2-3|TRBD2|TRBV20-1|-
TGCAGTGCTCGACAACGGACTAGCGGACCTTTCACAGATACGCAGTATTTT
CSARQRTSGPFTDTQYF
>TRBJ2-1|-|TRBV7-3|-
TGTGCCAGCAGCTTACCGGGGCCAAAGTTCTTC
CASSLPGPKFF
>TRBJ2-1|TRBD2|TRBV12-3/TRBV12-4|many
TGTGCCAGCAAGGGACTAGCTAACAATGAGCAGTTCTTC
CASKGLANNEQFF
>TRBJ2-1|TRBD1|TRBV29-1|-
TGCAGCGTTGTAGGGGTTCCGGGACAGATCAGCAATGAGCAGTTCTTC
CSVVGVPGQISNEQFF
>TRBJ1-6|TRBD1|TRBV9|many
TGTGCCAGCGGACAGGGAGATAGCTCACCCCTCCACTTT
CASGQGDSSPLHF
>TRBJ1-2|-|TRBV27|few
TGTGCCAGCAGATCAGGGTTTGGCTACACCTTC
CASRSGFGYTF
>TRBJ2-1|-|TRBV19|many
TGTGCCAGTAGTCTCGGGGGAGCCCCTCTTAATGAGCAGTTCTTC
CASSLGGAPLNEQFF
>TRBJ1-3|-|TRBV6-5|-
TGTGCCAGCACTTACTCGCAGGGGAACACCATATATTTT
CASTYSQGNTIYF
>TRBJ2-3|-|TRBV5-1|-
TGCGCCAGCAGCTTGACCGGGAGCTATATCACAGATACGCAGTATTTT
CASSLTGSYITDTQYF
>TRBJ2-1|-|TRBV20-1|many
TGCAGTGCTAGAGATGGCAGCGGCCCCTACAATGAGCAGTTCTTC
CSARDGSGPYNEQFF
>TRBJ1-1|-|TRBV5-6|many
TGTGCCAGCGCCGGCAAGAACACTGAAGCTTTCTTT
CASAGKNTEAFF
>TRBJ2-1|-|TRBV9|few
TGTGCCAGCAGCGTAACCGCCGCGATCTACAATGAGCAGTTCTTC
CASSVTAAIYNEQFF
>TRBJ1-2|TRBD1|TRBV20-1|many
TGCAGTGCTAGAGATCGTCAGGGGGCGCGGGGCTACACCTTC
CSARDRQGARGYTF
>TRBJ1-6|TRBD1|TRBV12-3/TRBV12-4|many
TGTGCCAGCAGTCTCCGGACAGGGGGGTCCTATAATTCACCCCTCCACTTT
CASSLRTGGSYNSPLHF